Listed here is a single T cell receptor (beta chain). Its antigen is unidentified. Germline CDR1 MNHEY, CDR2 SMNVEV (reference sequence). The CDR3 is 13 residues long. The V end was cut by 10 bases, the J end by 1 base, with 14 bases between. These data belong to a study of T cell responses to AZD1222 COVID-19 vaccine. Whole-study results and caveats: Possibly, clonal diversity was underestimated; donors were largely white British and included more females. Spike-specific TCR repertoires showed rising breadth and depth after two AZD1222 doses.

Assay: immunoSEQ multiplex PCR; the TCRdb copy retains only in-frame clones and omits some. The table records about 59,000 clones, 84% of them present only once. This material consisted of peripheral blood, taken on day 0 of AZD1222 vaccination. The TCR originated in an adult in good health. The V call is TRBV27, the J call TRBJ2-7, with unresolved D. CDR3 region: CAIESEVSYEQYF. The CDR3 DNA follows: TGTGCCATCGAGAGCGAGGTTTCCTACGAGCAGTACTTC.